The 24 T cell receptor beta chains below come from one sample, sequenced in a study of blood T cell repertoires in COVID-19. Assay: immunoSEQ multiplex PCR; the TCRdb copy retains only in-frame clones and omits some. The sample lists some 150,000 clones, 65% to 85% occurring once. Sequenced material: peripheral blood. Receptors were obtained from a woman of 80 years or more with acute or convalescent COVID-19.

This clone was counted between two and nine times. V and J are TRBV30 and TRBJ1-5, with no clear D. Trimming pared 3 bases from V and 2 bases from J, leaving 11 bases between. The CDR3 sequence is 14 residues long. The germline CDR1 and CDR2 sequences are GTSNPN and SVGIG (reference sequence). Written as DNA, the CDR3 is TGTGCCTGGAGGGGCCCCGGGGGCAATCAGCCCCAGCATTTT. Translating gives CAWRGPGGNQPQHF.

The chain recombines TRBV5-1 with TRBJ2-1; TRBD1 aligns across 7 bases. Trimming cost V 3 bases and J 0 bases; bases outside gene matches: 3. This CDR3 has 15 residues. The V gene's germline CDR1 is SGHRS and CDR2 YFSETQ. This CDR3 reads CASSSQGPSYNEQFF. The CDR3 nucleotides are TGCGCCAGCAGCTCACAGGGGCCCTCCTACAATGAGCAGTTCTTC.

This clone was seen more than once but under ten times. The CDR3 coding sequence is TGTGCCAGCAGTTTAGGAGGCAGCCGGAGTAACTATGGCTACACCTTC. Translation gives CASSLGGSRSNYGYTF. The chain has TRBV27 and TRBJ1-2; no clear D. V gave up 2 bases and J gave up 1 base, with 14 bases separating them. The CDR3 has 16 residues. From germline, CDR1 is MNHEY and CDR2 SMNVEV (reference sequence).

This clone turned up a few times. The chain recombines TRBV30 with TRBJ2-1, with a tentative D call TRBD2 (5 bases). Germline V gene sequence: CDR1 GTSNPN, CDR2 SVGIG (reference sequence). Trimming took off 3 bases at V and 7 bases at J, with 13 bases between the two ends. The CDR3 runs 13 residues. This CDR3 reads CAWRAQAVNEQFF. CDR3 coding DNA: TGTGCCTGGAGGGCGCAAGCGGTTAATGAGCAGTTCTTC.

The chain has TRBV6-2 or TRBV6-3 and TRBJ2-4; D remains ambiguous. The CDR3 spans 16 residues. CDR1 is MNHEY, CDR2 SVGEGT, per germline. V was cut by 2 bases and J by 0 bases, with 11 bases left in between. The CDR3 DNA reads TGTGCCAGCAGTTACATTGCGGCCCTAGCCAAAAACATTCAGTACTTC. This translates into CASSYIAALAKNIQYF.

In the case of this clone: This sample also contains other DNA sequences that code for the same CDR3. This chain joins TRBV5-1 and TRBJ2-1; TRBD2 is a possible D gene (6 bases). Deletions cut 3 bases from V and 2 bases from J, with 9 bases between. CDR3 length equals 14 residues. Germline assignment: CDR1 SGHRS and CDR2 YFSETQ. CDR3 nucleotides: TGCGCCAGCAGCTCCGGCGGGGCCTACAATGAGCAGTTCTTC. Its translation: CASSSGGAYNEQFF.

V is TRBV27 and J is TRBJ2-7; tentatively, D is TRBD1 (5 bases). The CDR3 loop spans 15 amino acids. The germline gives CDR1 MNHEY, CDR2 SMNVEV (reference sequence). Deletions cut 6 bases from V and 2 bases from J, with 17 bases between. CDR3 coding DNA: TGTGCCAGCAGCCACGGACCTCAGGGTGCCTACGAGCAGTACTTC. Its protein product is CASSHGPQGAYEQYF.

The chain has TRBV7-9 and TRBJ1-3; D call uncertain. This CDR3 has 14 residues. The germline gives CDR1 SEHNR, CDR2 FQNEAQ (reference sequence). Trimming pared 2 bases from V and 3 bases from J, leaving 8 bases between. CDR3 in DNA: TGTGCCAGCAGCTTAACGGGAGGTGGAAACACCATATATTTT. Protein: CASSLTGGGNTIYF.

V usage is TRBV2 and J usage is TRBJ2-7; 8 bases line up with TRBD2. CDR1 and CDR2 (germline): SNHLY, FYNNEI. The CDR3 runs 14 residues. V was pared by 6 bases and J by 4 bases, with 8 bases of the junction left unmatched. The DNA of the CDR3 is TGTGCCAGCAGCAATAGCGGGATCGAGTACGAGCAGTACTTC. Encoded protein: CASSNSGIEYEQYF.

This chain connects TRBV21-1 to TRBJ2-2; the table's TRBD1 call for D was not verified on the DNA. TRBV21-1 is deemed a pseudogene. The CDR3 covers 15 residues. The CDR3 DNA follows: TGTGCCAGCAGGACCGGGACAGGGGCCCCCGGGGAGCTGTTTTTT. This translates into CASRTGTGAPGELFF.

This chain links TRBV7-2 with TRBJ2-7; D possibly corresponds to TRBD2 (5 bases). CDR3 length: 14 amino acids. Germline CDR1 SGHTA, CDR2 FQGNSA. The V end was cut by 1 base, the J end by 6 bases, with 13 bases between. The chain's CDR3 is CASSLVVRGREQYF. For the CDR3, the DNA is TGTGCCAGCAGCTTAGTGGTTCGGGGTCGCGAGCAGTACTTC.

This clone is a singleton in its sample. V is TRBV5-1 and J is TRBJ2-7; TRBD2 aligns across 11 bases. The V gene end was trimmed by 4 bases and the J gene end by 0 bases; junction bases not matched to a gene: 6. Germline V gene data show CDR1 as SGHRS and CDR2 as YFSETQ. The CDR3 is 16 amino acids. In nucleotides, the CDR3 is TGCGCCAGCAGCCCCATGACTAGCGGGACCTCCTACGAGCAGTACTTC. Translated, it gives CASSPMTSGTSYEQYF. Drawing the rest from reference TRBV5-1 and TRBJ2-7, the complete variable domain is KAGVTQTPRYLIKTRGQQVTLSCSPISGHRSVSWYQQTPGQGLQFLFEYFSETQRNKGNFPGRFSGRQFSNSRSEMNVSTLELGDSALYLCASSPMTSGTSYEQYFGPGTRLTVT.

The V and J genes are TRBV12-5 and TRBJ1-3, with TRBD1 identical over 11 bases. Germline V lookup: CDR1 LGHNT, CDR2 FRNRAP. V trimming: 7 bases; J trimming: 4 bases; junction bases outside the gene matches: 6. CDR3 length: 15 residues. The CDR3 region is CASAPGQGEGNTIYF. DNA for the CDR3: TGTGCTAGTGCCCCGGGACAGGGGGAAGGAAACACCATATATTTT.

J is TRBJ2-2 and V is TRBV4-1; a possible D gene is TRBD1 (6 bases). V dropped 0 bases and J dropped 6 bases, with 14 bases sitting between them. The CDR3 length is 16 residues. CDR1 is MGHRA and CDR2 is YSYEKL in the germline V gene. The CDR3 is CASSQEQGNLAGELFF. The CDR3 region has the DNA TGCGCCAGCAGCCAAGAGCAGGGGAATCTTGCCGGGGAGCTGTTTTTT.

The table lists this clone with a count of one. CDR3 sequence (DNA): TGTGCCAGCAGCCAAGGACGGAGATCCGAGCAGTACTTC. Its protein is CASSQGRRSEQYF. The chain recombines TRBV3-1 (or the pseudogene TRBV3-2) with TRBJ2-7; D gene unclear. The V gene lost 1 base and the J gene lost 6 bases, with 10 bases spanning the gap. CDR3 length: 13 residues. Germline CDR1 LGHDT, CDR2 YNNKEL (reference sequence).

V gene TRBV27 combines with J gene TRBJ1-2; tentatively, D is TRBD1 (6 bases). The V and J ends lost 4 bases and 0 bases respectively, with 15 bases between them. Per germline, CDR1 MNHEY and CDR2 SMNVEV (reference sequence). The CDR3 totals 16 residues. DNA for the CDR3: TGTGCCAGCAGTTGGAGGGGGGGCAGATCTAACTATGGCTACACCTTC. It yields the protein CASSWRGGRSNYGYTF.

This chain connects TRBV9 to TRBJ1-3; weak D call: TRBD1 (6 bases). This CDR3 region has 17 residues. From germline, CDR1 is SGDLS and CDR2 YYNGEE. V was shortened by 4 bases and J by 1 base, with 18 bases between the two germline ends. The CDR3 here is CASSLPGQSSSGNTIYF. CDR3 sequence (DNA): TGTGCCAGCAGCCTCCCTGGACAGTCCTCATCTGGAAACACCATATATTTT.

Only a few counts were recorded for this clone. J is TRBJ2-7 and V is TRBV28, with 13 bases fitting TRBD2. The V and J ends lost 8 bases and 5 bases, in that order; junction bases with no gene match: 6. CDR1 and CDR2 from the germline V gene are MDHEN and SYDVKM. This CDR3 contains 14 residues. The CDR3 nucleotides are TGTGCCAGCTCCCCGACTAGCGGGAGGCACGAGCAGTACTTC. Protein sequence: CASSPTSGRHEQYF.

The CDR3 DNA sequence: TGCGCCAGCAGCTACAAACGGGATAGCAATCAGCCCCAGCATTTT. It is translated as CASSYKRDSNQPQHF. V gene TRBV5-1 combines with J gene TRBJ1-5; D unclear. Per germline, CDR1 SGHRS and CDR2 YFSETQ. Trimming removed 3 bases at V and 0 bases at J, with 10 bases between. CDR3 length: 15 amino acids.

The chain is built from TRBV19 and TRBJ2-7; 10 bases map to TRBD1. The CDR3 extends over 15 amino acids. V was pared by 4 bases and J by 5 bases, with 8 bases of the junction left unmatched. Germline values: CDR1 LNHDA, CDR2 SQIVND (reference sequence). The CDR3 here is CASSKGQGRNNEQYF. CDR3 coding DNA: TGTGCCAGTAGTAAGGGACAGGGGAGGAACAACGAGCAGTACTTC. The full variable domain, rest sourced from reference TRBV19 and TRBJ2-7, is DGGITQSPKYLFRKEGQNVTLSCEQNLNHDAMYWYRQDPGQGLRLIYYSQIVNDFQKGDIAEGYSVSREKKESFPLTVTSAQKNPTAFYLCASSKGQGRNNEQYFGPGTRLTVT.

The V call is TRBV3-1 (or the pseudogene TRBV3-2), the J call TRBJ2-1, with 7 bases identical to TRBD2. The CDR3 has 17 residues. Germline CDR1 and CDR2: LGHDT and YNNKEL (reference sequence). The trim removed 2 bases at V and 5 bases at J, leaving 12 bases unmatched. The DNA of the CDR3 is TGTGCCAGCAGCCAATTGATGGCTAGCGGTGGCAACAATGAGCAGTTCTTC. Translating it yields CASSQLMASGGNNEQFF.

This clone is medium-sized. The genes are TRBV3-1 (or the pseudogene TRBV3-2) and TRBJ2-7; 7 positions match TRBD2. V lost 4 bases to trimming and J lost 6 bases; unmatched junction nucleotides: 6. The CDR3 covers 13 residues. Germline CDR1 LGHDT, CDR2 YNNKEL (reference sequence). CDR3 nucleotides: TGTGCCAGCAGCCCCGACTGGGGGGGCGAGCAGTACTTC. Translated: CASSPDWGGEQYF.

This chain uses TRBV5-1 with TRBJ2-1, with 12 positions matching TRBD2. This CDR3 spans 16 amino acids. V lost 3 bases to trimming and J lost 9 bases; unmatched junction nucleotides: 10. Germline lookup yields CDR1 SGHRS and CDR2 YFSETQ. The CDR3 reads CASSSAPSGGAVEQFF. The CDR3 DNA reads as TGCGCCAGCAGCTCGGCGCCTAGCGGGGGGGCTGTTGAGCAGTTCTTC. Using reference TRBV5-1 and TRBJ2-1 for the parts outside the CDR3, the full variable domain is KAGVTQTPRYLIKTRGQQVTLSCSPISGHRSVSWYQQTPGQGLQFLFEYFSETQRNKGNFPGRFSGRQFSNSRSEMNVSTLELGDSALYLCASSSAPSGGAVEQFFGPGTRLTVL.

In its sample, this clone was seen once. CDR3 in DNA: TGCGCCAGCAGCCAGCCCAGGGACAGGGTGAACACTGAAGCTTTCTTT. Translation gives CASSQPRDRVNTEAFF. V usage is TRBV4-1 and J usage is TRBJ1-1, with 9 bases lining up with TRBD1. Trimming at V came to 3 bases and at J to 0 bases, leaving 5 bases not matched to a gene. Germline assignment: CDR1 MGHRA and CDR2 YSYEKL. CDR3 length: 16 residues.